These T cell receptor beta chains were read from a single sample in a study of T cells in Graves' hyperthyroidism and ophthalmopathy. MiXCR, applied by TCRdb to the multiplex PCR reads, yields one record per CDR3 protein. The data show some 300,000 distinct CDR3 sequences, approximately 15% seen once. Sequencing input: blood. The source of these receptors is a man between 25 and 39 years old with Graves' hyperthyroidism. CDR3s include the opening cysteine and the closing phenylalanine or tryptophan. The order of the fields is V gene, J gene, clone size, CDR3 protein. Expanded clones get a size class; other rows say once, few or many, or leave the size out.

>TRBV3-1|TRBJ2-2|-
CASSPMGIGGELFF
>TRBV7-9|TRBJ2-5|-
CASSLDRDGETQYF
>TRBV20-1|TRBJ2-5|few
CSDVGIQETQYF
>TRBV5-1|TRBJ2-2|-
CASSSQGHTGELFF
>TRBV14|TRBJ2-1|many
CASSRGTSGGSSYNEQFF
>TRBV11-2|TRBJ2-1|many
CASSVRLAGENEQFF
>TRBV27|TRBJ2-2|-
CASTMGTGRTTGELFF
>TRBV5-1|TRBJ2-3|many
CASSLASGGSTDTQYF
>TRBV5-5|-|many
CASSLEPKRTQFF
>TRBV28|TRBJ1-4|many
CATGGGLDEKLFF
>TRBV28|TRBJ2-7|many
CASTSTWFTSYEQYF
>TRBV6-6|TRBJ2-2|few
CASSYREGGNTGELFF
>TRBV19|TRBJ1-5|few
CASSKESMGKNQPQHF
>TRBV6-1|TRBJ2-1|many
CASSEGVGAYNEQFF
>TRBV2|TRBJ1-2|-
CASQGYPGYTF
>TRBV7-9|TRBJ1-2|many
CASSGTGGRYGYTF
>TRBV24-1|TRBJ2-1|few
CATSDHGGGSYNEQFF
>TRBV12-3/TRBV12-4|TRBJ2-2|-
CASIPGGEVWELFF
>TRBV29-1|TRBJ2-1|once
CSVRRGSSYNEQFF
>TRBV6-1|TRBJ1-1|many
CASSDSWGTEAFF
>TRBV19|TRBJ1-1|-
CATSDRGRVNTEAFF
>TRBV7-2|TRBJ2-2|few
CASSLSSGITNTGELFF
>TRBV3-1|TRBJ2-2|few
CASSSRTNTGELFF
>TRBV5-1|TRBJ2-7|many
CASSPLASAGYEQYF
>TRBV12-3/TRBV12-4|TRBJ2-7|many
CASSPQAGPAYEQYF
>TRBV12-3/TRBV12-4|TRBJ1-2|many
CASSLRTVVTAITNYGYTF
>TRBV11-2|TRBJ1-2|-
CASSLNRVGYGYTF
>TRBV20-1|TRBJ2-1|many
CSASLSIGRNEQFF
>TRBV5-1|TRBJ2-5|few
CASSLGTGGLRLTQYF
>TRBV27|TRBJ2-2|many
CASTTVGGTGELFF
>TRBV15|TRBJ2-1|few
CATSRERLAGMNNEQFF
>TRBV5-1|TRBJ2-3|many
CASSHTSGRASDTQYF
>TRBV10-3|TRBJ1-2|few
CAIKGRPGQGDGYTF
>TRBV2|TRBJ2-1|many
CASSEPSGEYNEQFF
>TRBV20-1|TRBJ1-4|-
CSAKQKAFEKLFF
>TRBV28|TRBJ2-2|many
CASSFPGRDTGELFF
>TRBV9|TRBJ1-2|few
CASSTQGTSDGYTF
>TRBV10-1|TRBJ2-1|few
CASSAGVEQFF
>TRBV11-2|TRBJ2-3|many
CASSLLWDSSTDTQYF